This T cell receptor beta chain derives from a study of cytomegalovirus exposure and HLA in healthy donors. The wider study: Earlier work reported 117 million unique TCR beta sequences from about 179 million T cells. The Caucasian-associated ancestry cluster held under 90% of over 350 genotyped donors. Study-wide results and caveats: Common viral pathogens seemed, in a later analysis, to connect with several of the most significant clusters. Based on reports, TCR beta sequences accurately predicted HLA-A and HLA-B alleles for most subjects.

This clone turned up a few times. Its matching antigen is unknown. Germline values: CDR1 MNHNY, CDR2 SVGAGI (reference sequence). V lost 0 bases to trimming and J lost 0 bases; unmatched junction nucleotides: 0. CDR3 size: 15 residues. Amplification used 60 Vbeta primers and 13 Jbeta primers. Profiled with immunoSEQ multiplex PCR; TCRdb holds only in-frame clones, not every one. The sample lists 60,000 to 75,000 clones; 85% to 90% were seen once. This receptor was obtained from a female donor in good health and CMV-seronegative. The chain uses TRBV6-6 and TRBJ2-7, with 9 bases that match TRBD2. Sequenced: PBMCs. CDR3 protein: CASSYSSGSSYEQYF. CDR3 sequence (DNA): TGTGCCAGCAGTTACTCTAGCGGGAGCTCCTACGAGCAGTACTTC.